The clone carrying this TCR beta chain has just a few counts. Its cognate antigen is unknown. The source of the sample is a study of human T cells and chemical hapten exposure. Whole-study findings and limits: Unchanged with DPC sensitization were TCRs above 1 in 1000 frequency. Patch test score was positively correlated with the counts of TCRs that had expanded at PT1.

Sample time point: patch test 2, 6 weeks after DPC sensitization. Indicated treatment: therapeutic diphenylcyclopropenone sensitization with weekly scalp DPC. The library put unique molecular identifiers onto individual cDNA molecules. TCRdb passed the RACE reads through MiXCR, listing each CDR3 protein once. The sample records roughly 52,000 distinct CDR3 sequences, 9.5% to 10% being singletons. The V end lost 0 bases, the J end lost 0 bases, and 12 bases lay between the germline ends. CDR3 length equals 17 residues. In germline, CDR1 is SNHLY, CDR2 FYNNEI. This chain uses TRBV2 with TRBJ1-5; D remains ambiguous. The material was whole blood, obtained in connection with sensitization to the hapten diphenylcyclopropenone (DPC). The TCR originated in a woman in her 50s with alopecia areata. Some clones in this sample may be carry-over from other donors' samples. The CDR3 DNA follows: TGTGCCAGCAGTGAAGCCGACCGACGGAATAGCAATCAGCCCCAGCATTTT. Translating it yields CASSEADRRNSNQPQHF.